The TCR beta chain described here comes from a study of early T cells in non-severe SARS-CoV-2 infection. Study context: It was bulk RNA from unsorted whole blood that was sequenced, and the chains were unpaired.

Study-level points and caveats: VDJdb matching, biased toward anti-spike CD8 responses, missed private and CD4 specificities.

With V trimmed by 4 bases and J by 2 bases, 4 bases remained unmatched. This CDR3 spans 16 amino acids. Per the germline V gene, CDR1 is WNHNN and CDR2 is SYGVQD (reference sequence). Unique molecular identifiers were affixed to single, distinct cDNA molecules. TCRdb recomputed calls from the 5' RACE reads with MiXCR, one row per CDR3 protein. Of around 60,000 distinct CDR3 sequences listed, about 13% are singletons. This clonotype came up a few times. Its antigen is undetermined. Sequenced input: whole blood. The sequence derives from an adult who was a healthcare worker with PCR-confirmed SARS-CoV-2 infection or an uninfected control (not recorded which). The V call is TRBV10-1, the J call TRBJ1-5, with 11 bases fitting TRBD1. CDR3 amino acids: CASSGGQGACNQPQHF. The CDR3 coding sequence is TGCGCCAGCAGTGGAGGACAGGGGGCTTGCAATCAGCCCCAGCATTTT.